What follows are 27 T cell receptor beta chains derived from one specimen sequenced in a study of OX40 agonist ivuxolimab in advanced cancers. The table came from immunoSEQ multiplex PCR; TCRdb's copy has only in-frame clones and leaves some out. This table holds tens of thousands of clones, 88% found once. The starting material was CD4+ or CD8+ T cells sorted from blood, obtained in a trial of the OX40 agonist ivuxolimab. The receptors originated from an adult with an advanced solid tumor such as melanoma, head and neck, liver or kidney cancer.

The chain joins TRBV11-2 to TRBJ1-1, with D perhaps matching TRBD1 (6 bases). The germline V gene has CDR1 SGHAT and CDR2 FQNNGV. V was shortened by 4 bases and J by 4 bases, with 19 bases between the two germline ends. This CDR3 contains 16 residues. The DNA for the CDR3 is TGTGCCAGCAGCTCGTCGAACAGGGTGGTGGGCACTGAAGCTTTCTTT. Amino acid sequence: CASSSSNRVVGTEAFF.

The chain recombines TRBV18 with TRBJ1-3, with no clear D. Germline lookup yields CDR1 KGHSH and CDR2 LQKENI. The V gene lost 3 bases and the J gene lost 0 bases, with 6 bases spanning the gap. The CDR3 spans 14 residues. CDR3 in amino acids: CASSPQVSGNTIYF. The DNA of the CDR3 is TGTGCCAGCTCACCTCAGGTCTCTGGAAACACCATATATTTT.

The chain has TRBV7-8 and TRBJ2-7; 12 nucleotides align to TRBD2. Losses at the gene ends were 5 bases for V and 3 bases for J; bases not matched to a gene: 5. The CDR3 has 15 residues. The germline V gene encodes CDR1 SGHVS and CDR2 FQNEAQ. Here the CDR3 DNA reads TGTGCCAGCAGCCGAGGACTAGCGGGACTCTACGAGCAGTACTTC. Protein product: CASSRGLAGLYEQYF.

The chain recombines TRBV5-1 with TRBJ2-6; D perhaps matches TRBD1 (6 bases). The germline V gene encodes CDR1 SGHRS and CDR2 YFSETQ. V lost 1 base and J 0 bases, leaving 14 bases between the germline ends. The CDR3 is 18 amino acids. In nucleotides, the CDR3 is TGCGCCAGCAGCTTGTGGGGGCGAGTCCGCTCTGGGGCCAACGTCCTGACTTTC. Translated, it gives CASSLWGRVRSGANVLTF.

The chain has TRBV5-1 and TRBJ1-2, with unresolved D. The V gene lost 5 bases and the J gene lost 6 bases, with 17 bases spanning the gap. The CDR3 is 14 amino acids. CDR1 SGHRS and CDR2 YFSETQ come from the germline V gene. The CDR3 coding sequence is TGCGCCAGCAGGTCAGCGGCAGGTCCCAATGGCTACACCTTC. It codes for CASRSAAGPNGYTF.

The rearrangement joins TRBV6-5 to TRBJ2-7; no clear D gene. The CDR3 loop spans 14 amino acids. V lost 6 bases and J lost 2, with 14 bases in between. CDR1 and CDR2 (germline): MNHEY, SVGAGI. The CDR3 spells CASRTDKATYEQYF. CDR3 DNA: TGTGCCAGCAGGACCGACAAGGCGACCTACGAGCAGTACTTC.

This rearrangement joins TRBV10-3 to TRBJ2-1; the match to TRBD2 covers 8 bases. This CDR3 has 14 residues. Germline-derived CDR1 and CDR2 are ENHRY and SYGVKD. The trim removed 6 bases at V and 6 bases at J, leaving 7 bases unmatched. DNA of the CDR3: TGTGCCATCAGCAAAGCGGGAGAGGGCAATGAGCAGTTCTTC. Protein sequence: CAISKAGEGNEQFF.

The gene calls are TRBV29-1 and TRBJ1-1; D ambiguous. CDR3 length: 11 residues. Deletions cut 0 bases from V and 5 bases from J, with 4 bases between. Per germline, CDR1 SQVTM and CDR2 ANQGSEA. The CDR3 sequence: CSVEEGTEAFF. The CDR3 nucleotides read TGCAGCGTTGAAGAAGGGACTGAAGCTTTCTTT.

J is TRBJ2-7 and V is TRBV7-9, with D possibly matching TRBD1 (5 bases). Germline V gene lookup returns CDR1 SEHNR and CDR2 FQNEAQ (reference sequence). Trimming removed 4 bases from V and 2 bases from J, with 6 bases in between. The CDR3 runs to 12 residues. The CDR3, as DNA: TGTGCCAGCAGCTCGACAGCCTACGAGCAGTACTTC. It codes for CASSSTAYEQYF.

This clone rates as medium-sized (0.01 to 0.1%). The chain combines TRBV4-1 with TRBJ1-5, with D perhaps TRBD1 (5 bases). The CDR3 has 14 residues. V gave up 1 base and J gave up 7 bases, with 11 bases separating them. Germline V lookup: CDR1 MGHRA, CDR2 YSYEKL. CDR3 bases: TGCGCCAGCAGCCAAGTCAGGGCAGGGCAGCCCCAGCATTTT. Encoded protein: CASSQVRAGQPQHF.

The genes are TRBV7-2 and TRBJ2-4; D is perhaps TRBD1 or TRBD2 (6 bases each). The V and J ends lost 1 base and 2 bases respectively, with 12 bases between them. The CDR3 totals 16 residues. Per germline, CDR1 SGHTA and CDR2 FQGNSA. CDR3 nucleotides: TGTGCCAGCAGCTTAGAGGGGGGCGGGACCAAAAACATTCAGTACTTC. Its translation is CASSLEGGGTKNIQYF.

V usage is TRBV6-6 and J usage is TRBJ2-7; possibly TRBD1 for D (6 bases). Germline V gives CDR1 MNHNY, CDR2 SVGAGI (reference sequence). V shed 5 bases and J shed 3 bases, with 20 bases lying between them. This CDR3 is 16 amino acids long. The CDR3 DNA reads as TGTGCCAGCAGTCCTCAAGACAGGAGGTTGCTCTACGAGCAGTACTTC. This sequence encodes CASSPQDRRLLYEQYF.

This clone occurred once. The chain is built from TRBV7-3 and TRBJ1-2; weak D call: TRBD1 (5 bases). Germline V gene sequence: CDR1 SGHTA, CDR2 FQGTGA. The V end was cut by 2 bases, the J end by 7 bases, with 11 bases between. The CDR3 totals 13 residues. CDR3 sequence reads: CASSLYGGTGYTF. The CDR3 region has the DNA TGTGCCAGCAGCTTATACGGAGGGACTGGCTACACCTTC.

This clone is termed medium-sized. V usage is TRBV2 and J usage is TRBJ1-4; the match to TRBD1 covers 7 bases. The length of the CDR3 is 15 residues. In germline, CDR1 is SNHLY, CDR2 FYNNEI. The V gene end was trimmed by 2 bases and the J gene end by 8 bases; junction bases not matched to a gene: 8. CDR3 loop: CASSEMTGSGEKLFF. The DNA of the CDR3 is TGTGCCAGCAGTGAAATGACAGGGTCGGGCGAAAAACTGTTTTTT.

The chain couples TRBV6-1 to TRBJ2-3, with TRBD1 matching 7 bases. The germline gives CDR1 MNHNS, CDR2 SASEGT. V was clipped by 4 bases and J by 0 bases; unmatched bases: 4. The CDR3 runs 15 residues. The chain's CDR3 is CASSARQGSTDTQYF. In DNA form, the CDR3 reads TGTGCCAGCAGTGCCCGACAGGGAAGCACAGATACGCAGTATTTT.

The chain is built from TRBV21-1 and TRBJ2-7; TRBD2, the table's D call, was not compared with the DNA. TRBV21-1 is designated a pseudogene. There are 17 residues in the CDR3. The CDR3 region has the DNA TGTGCCAGCAGCGCCTGGACTAGCGGGAGGCCTTTCTACGAGCAGTACTTC. It is translated as CASSAWTSGRPFYEQYF.

This clone was detected only once. Relative to the germline gene, one junction end is altered; a read error may explain this. The CDR3 coding sequence is TGTGCCAGCAGGGAGACAGGAGGAGAGATCCAGTACTTC. This translates into CASRETGGEIQYF. J is TRBJ2-5 and V is TRBV6-1, with D perhaps matching TRBD1 (6 bases). Germline CDR1 and CDR2: MNHNS and SASEGT. The CDR3 has 13 residues.

This chain uses TRBV4-2 with TRBJ1-2; D perhaps matches TRBD1 (5 bases). This CDR3 contains 11 residues. The germline V and J ends were trimmed by 9 bases and 8 bases, with 13 bases remaining between them. Looked up from germline, CDR1 is LGHNA and CDR2 is YNFKEQ. The CDR3 loop is CASQGAGGYTF. Here the CDR3 DNA reads TGTGCCAGTCAAGGGGCGGGGGGCTACACCTTC.

This clone occurred a few times. The rearrangement joins TRBV11-3 to TRBJ2-1; D possibly uses TRBD1 or TRBD2 (5 bases each). CDR3 length equals 16 residues. The germline V gene encodes CDR1 SGHNT and CDR2 YENEEA. The V and J ends lost 6 bases and 0 bases respectively, with 15 bases between them. The CDR3, as DNA: TGTGCCAGCAGTTCCGGGACGCCACCCTCCTACAATGAGCAGTTCTTC. This sequence encodes CASSSGTPPSYNEQFF.

V and J are TRBV27 and TRBJ1-2; no firm D call. Germline V CDR1 and CDR2: MNHEY, SMNVEV (reference sequence). This CDR3 contains 16 residues. Trimming took off 3 bases at V and 5 bases at J, with 19 bases between the two ends. The CDR3 is CASSFSALAGPYGYTF. The CDR3 DNA is TGTGCCAGCAGTTTCAGCGCTTTGGCAGGACCATATGGCTACACCTTC.

The V call is TRBV16, the J call TRBJ2-6; D gene ambiguous. CDR1 is KGHSY, CDR2 FQNENV, per germline. The length of the CDR3 is 16 residues. V shed 0 bases and J shed 2 bases, with 8 bases lying between them. CDR3 DNA sequence: TGTGCCAGCAGCCAATCAGCTCTAGCTGGGGCCAACGTCCTGACTTTC. Its translation: CASSQSALAGANVLTF.

V gene TRBV5-6 combines with J gene TRBJ2-5, with D perhaps being TRBD1 or TRBD2 (5 bases each). The V gene's germline CDR1 is SGHDT and CDR2 YYEEEE. The V end was cut by 2 bases, the J end by 3 bases, with 8 bases between. The length of the CDR3 is 13 residues. The CDR3 region is CASSFGTEETQYF. The CDR3, as DNA: TGTGCCAGCAGCTTCGGGACGGAAGAGACCCAGTACTTC.

This clone was counted a few times. This chain links TRBV7-9 with TRBJ2-2; no firm D call. Germline V lookup: CDR1 SEHNR, CDR2 FQNEAQ (reference sequence). V was clipped by 5 bases and J by 6 bases, with 16 bases between them. There are 15 residues in the CDR3. CDR3 DNA: TGTGCCAGCAGCACCAGAGCTACTTGGGCCGGGGAGCTGTTTTTT. Its translation: CASSTRATWAGELFF.

J is TRBJ2-7 and V is TRBV5-1; D uncertain. CDR1 SGHRS and CDR2 YFSETQ come from the germline V gene. The CDR3 is 12 residues long. V shed 0 bases and J shed 6 bases, with 7 bases lying between them. The CDR3 here is CASSLDWGEQYF. The CDR3 bases are TGCGCCAGCAGCTTGGATTGGGGCGAGCAGTACTTC.

The chain's CDR3 is CASSTPRRGGEKLFF. CDR3 nucleotides: TGTGCCAGTAGTACCCCCCGCAGGGGTGGAGAAAAACTGTTTTTT. The V call is TRBV19, the J call TRBJ1-4, with TRBD1 as a possible D gene (6 bases). Looked up from germline, CDR1 is LNHDA and CDR2 is SQIVND (reference sequence). The CDR3 extends over 15 amino acids. V was cut by 4 bases and J by 8 bases, with 17 bases left in between.

This chain connects TRBV20-1 to TRBJ1-1; D remains unclear. Germline loops: CDR1 DFQATT, CDR2 SNEGSKA (reference sequence). The germline V and J ends were trimmed by 5 bases and 11 bases, with 15 bases remaining between them. The CDR3 is 11 residues long. The chain's CDR3 is CSAGPLETAFF. The CDR3 DNA follows: TGCAGTGCTGGTCCCCTAGAAACGGCTTTCTTT.

This sequence joins TRBV5-1 and TRBJ2-2; the match to TRBD2 covers 11 bases. Germline values: CDR1 SGHRS, CDR2 YFSETQ. This CDR3 contains 17 residues. V dropped 4 bases and J dropped 2; count of bases not matched to a gene: 7. This chain's CDR3 is CASSDGLAGVNTGELFF. CDR3 DNA: TGCGCCAGCAGCGACGGACTAGCGGGTGTAAACACCGGGGAGCTGTTTTTT.